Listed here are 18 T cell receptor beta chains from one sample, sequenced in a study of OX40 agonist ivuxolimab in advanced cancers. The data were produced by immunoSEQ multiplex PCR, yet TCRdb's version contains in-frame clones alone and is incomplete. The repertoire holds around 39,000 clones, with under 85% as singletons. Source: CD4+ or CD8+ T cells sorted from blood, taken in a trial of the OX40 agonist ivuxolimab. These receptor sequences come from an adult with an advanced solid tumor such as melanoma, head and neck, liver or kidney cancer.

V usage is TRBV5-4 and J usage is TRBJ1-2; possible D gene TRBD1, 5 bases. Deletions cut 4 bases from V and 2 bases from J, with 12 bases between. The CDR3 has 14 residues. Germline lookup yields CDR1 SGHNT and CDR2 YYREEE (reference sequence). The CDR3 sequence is CASSPRTRNYGYTF. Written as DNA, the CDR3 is TGTGCCAGCAGCCCACGGACAAGAAACTATGGCTACACCTTC.

The CDR3 loop reads CASSPGVGFLNTQYF. Written as DNA, the CDR3 is TGTGCCAGCAGCCCGGGGGTCGGATTCCTGAATACGCAGTATTTT. This chain links TRBV14 with TRBJ2-3; weak D call: TRBD2 (6 bases). V dropped 4 bases and J dropped 7 bases, with 18 bases sitting between them. Germline CDR1 reads SGHDN; CDR2 reads FVKESK. The CDR3 is 15 amino acids. Looking up the rest from reference TRBV14 and TRBJ2-3 gives the full variable domain: EAGVTQFPSHSVIEKGQTVTLRCDPISGHDNLYWYRRVMGKEIKFLLHFVKESKQDESGMPNNRFLAERTGGTYSTLKVQPAELEDSGVYFCASSPGVGFLNTQYFGPGTRLTVL.

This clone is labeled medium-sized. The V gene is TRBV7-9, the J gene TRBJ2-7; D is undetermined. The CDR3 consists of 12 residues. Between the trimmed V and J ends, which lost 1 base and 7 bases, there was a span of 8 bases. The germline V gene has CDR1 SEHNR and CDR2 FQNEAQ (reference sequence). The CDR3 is CASSLVGSEQYF. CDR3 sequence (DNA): TGTGCCAGCAGCTTAGTAGGGTCTGAGCAGTACTTC.

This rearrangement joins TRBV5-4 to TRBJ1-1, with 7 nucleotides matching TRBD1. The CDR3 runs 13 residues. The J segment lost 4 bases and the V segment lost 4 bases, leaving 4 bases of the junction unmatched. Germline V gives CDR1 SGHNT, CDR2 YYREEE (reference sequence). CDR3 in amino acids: CASSPGGSTEAFF. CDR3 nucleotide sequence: TGTGCCAGCAGCCCAGGGGGGAGCACTGAAGCTTTCTTT.

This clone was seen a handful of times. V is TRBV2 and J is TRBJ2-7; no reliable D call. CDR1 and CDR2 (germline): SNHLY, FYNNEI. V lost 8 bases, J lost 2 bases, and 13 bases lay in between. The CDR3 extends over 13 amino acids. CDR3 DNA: TGTGCCAGCTGGGGAATCATTACCTACGAGCAGTACTTC. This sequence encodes CASWGIITYEQYF.

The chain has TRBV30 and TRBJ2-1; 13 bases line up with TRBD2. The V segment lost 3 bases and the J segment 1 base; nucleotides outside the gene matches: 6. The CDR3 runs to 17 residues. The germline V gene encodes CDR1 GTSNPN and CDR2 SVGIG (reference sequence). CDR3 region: CAWRAGTSGISYNEQFF. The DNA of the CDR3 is TGTGCCTGGAGGGCCGGGACTAGCGGGATTTCCTACAATGAGCAGTTCTTC.

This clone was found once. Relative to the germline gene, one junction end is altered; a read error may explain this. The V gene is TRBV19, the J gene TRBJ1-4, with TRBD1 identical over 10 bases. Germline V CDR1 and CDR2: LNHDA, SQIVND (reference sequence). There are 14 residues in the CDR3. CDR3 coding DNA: TGTGCCAGTAGCATAGACAGGGGGCGCGAAAAACTGTTTTTT. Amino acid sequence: CASSIDRGREKLFF.

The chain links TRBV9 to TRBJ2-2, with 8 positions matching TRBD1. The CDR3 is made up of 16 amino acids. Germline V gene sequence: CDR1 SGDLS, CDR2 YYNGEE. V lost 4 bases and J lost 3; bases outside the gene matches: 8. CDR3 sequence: CASSLGQGRDTGELFF. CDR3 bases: TGTGCCAGCAGCCTAGGACAGGGAAGGGACACCGGGGAGCTGTTTTTT.

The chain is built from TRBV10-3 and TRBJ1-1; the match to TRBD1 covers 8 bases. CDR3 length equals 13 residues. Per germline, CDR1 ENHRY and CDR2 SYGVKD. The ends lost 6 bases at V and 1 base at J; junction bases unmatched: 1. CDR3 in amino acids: CAIRQGENTEAFF. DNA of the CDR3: TGTGCCATCAGACAGGGGGAGAACACTGAAGCTTTCTTT.

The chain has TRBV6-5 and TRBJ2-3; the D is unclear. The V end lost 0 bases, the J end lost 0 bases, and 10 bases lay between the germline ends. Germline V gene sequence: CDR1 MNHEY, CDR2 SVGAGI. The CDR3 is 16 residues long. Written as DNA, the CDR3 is TGTGCCAGCAGTTACTCGGCGTTTACCAGCACAGATACGCAGTATTTT. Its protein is CASSYSAFTSTDTQYF.

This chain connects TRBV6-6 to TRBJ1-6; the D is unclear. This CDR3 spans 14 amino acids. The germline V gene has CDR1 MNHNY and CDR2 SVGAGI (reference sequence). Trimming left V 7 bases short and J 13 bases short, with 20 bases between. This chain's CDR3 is CASKAVSTRMPLHF. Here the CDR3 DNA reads TGTGCCAGCAAGGCAGTTTCAACCAGGATGCCCCTCCACTTT.

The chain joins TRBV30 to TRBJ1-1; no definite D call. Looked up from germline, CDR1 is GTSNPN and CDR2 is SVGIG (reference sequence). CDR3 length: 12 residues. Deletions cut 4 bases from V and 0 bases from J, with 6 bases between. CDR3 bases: TGTGCCTGGACGAGGGTGAACACTGAAGCTTTCTTT. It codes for CAWTRVNTEAFF. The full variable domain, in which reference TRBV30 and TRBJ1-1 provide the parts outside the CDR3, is SQTIHQWPATLVQPVGSPLSLECTVEGTSNPNLYWYRQAAGRGLQLLFYSVGIGQISSEVPQNLSASRPQDRQFILSSKKLLLSDSGFYLCAWTRVNTEAFFGQGTRLTVV.

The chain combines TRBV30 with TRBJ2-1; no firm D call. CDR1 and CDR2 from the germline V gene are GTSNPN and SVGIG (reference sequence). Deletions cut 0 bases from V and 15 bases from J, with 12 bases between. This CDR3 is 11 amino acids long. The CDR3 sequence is CAWSVNSVGFF. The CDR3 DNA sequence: TGTGCCTGGAGTGTAAATTCTGTAGGGTTCTTC.

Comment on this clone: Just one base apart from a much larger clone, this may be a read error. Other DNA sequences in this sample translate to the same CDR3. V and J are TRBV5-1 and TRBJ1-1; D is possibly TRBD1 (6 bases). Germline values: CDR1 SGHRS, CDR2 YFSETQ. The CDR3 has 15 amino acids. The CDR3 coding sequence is TGCGCCAGCCTTGACCGGGACAACTCGAACACTGAAGCCTTCTTT. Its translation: CASLDRDNSNTEAFF.

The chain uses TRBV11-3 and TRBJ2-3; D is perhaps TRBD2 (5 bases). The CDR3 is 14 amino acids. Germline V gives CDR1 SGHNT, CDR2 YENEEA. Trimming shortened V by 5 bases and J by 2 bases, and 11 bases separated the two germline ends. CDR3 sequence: CASSRGRDTDTQYF. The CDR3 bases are TGTGCCAGCAGCCGCGGGCGCGACACAGATACGCAGTATTTT.

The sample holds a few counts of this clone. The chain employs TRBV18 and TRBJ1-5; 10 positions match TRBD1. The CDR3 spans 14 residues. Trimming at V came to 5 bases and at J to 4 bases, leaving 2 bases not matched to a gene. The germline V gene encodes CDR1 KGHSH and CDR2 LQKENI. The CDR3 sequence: CASSGTGANQPQHF. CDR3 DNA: TGTGCCAGCTCAGGGACAGGGGCGAATCAGCCCCAGCATTTT.

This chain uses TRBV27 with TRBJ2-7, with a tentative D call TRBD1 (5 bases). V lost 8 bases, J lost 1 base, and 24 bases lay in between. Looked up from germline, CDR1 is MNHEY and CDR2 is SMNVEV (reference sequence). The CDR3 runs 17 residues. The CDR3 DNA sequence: TGTGCCAGCTCCACGCAAGGGGTTAGTTCAGCATCCTACGAGCAGTACTTC. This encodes CASSTQGVSSASYEQYF.

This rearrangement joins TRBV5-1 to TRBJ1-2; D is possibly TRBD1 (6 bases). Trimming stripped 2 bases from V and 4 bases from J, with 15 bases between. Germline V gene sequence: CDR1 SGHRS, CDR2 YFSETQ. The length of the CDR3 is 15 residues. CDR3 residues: CASSFVTGGTYGYTF. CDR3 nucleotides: TGCGCCAGCAGCTTTGTGACGGGGGGCACCTATGGCTACACCTTC.